This T cell receptor (beta chain) was recorded in a study of CD8 T cells in ankylosing spondylitis. General observations from the study: What seemed typical of ankylosing spondylitis blood was a TCR beta motif built from several highly homologous variants.

The sample holds many counts of this clonotype. Its target is unknown. TCRdb re-called the 5' RACE reads through MiXCR, storing one row per CDR3 protein. This sample carries around 540,000 distinct CDR3 sequences, approximately 11% of them seen once, and the ten largest clones take approximately 6.3%. The CDR3 sequence is 13 residues long. Germline V gene data show CDR1 as SGHVS and CDR2 as FQNEAQ. Trimming cost V 1 base and J 4 bases, with 6 bases left between them. The clonotype originates from a male donor with ankylosing spondylitis. V gene TRBV7-8 combines with J gene TRBJ2-3; D gene uncertain. The sequenced sample was blood, either unsorted or a sorted T cell fraction (not recorded which). CDR3 sequence (DNA): TGTGCCAGCAGCTTAGTTCTCGCAGATACGCAGTATTTT. The encoded protein is CASSLVLADTQYF. Full variable domain (outside the CDR3, taken from reference TRBV7-8 and TRBJ2-3): GAGVSQSPRYKVAKRGQDVALRCDPISGHVSLFWYQQALGQGPEFLTYFQNEAQLDKSGLPSDRFFAERPEGSVSTLKIQRTQQEDSAVYLCASSLVLADTQYFGPGTRLTVL.